This T cell receptor beta chain was sequenced for a study of beta chain features in type 1 diabetes. Study-wide findings and caveats: In these data, an HLA type influence on TCRB rearrangement remained unresolved. Naive, central memory and Treg TCRB repertoires seemed to resemble each other more closely in patients than they did in healthy donors.

Germline loops: CDR1 SEHNR, CDR2 FQNEAQ (reference sequence). This CDR3 is built from 18 residues. Deletions cut 1 base from V and 1 base from J, with 19 bases between. The entirety of the isolated RNA underwent reverse transcription, so expressed TCRB transcripts were sequenced. TCRdb keeps only in-frame clones here, not all; method: immunoSEQ multiplex PCR. Counted here are just over 600,000 clones, about 14% occurring once; the ten biggest clones make up about 0.093%. Details on this clone: What it binds is not known.

This chain uses TRBV7-9 with TRBJ2-5, with D tentatively TRBD2 (5 bases). This receptor was obtained from a man aged 18 to 35 in good health. The sample taken for sequencing was naive CD4+ T cells from blood. The CDR3 loop is CASSLGRYSRAAQETQYF. The CDR3 region has the DNA TGTGCCAGCAGCTTAGGACGTTATTCTAGAGCGGCCCAAGAGACCCAGTACTTC. Full variable domain (rest looked up from reference TRBV7-9 and TRBJ2-5): DTGVSQNPRHKITKRGQNVTFRCDPISEHNRLYWYRQTLGQGPEFLTYFQNEAQLEKSRLLSDRFSAERPKGSFSTLEIQRTEQGDSAMYLCASSLGRYSRAAQETQYFGPGTRLLVL.